This note documents a single T cell receptor (beta chain) sequence. Ten or more counts support this clonotype. There is no known antigen for this receptor. The sample holds no much larger clone one base away, and base qualities are not on file. These data belong to a study of T-cell reconstitution after alpha-beta-depleted transplantation in children (dated by TCRdb to between 2015 and 2016). Study-wide context: Using TCR repertoire profiling, the study quantitatively followed how T-cell immune reconstitution unfolded in children after TCRalphabeta/CD19-depleted allogeneic hematopoietic cell transplantation.

The method was PCR. Sequenced using an Illumina HiSeq 2500. Molecular barcoding was employed in the preparation of TCR libraries, with unique molecular identifiers being used to normalize TCRbeta repertoire quantification. Using fastp trimming at Q25 and MiXCR clonotype assembly, TCRdb reanalyzed the public sequencing data and kept in-frame beta chains. Duplicate CDR3 protein sequences are folded into a single record with the most common DNA and genes. The sample data list approximately 400,000 distinct CDR3 sequences, and approximately 11% of these were observed just once. Over 4.5% of the sample is taken by the ten largest. CDR1 is given as SGHDT and CDR2 as YYEEEE, both from the germline V gene. From cysteine to phenylalanine, the CDR3 is 17 amino acids long. Only the CDR3 portion is preserved as DNA: 51 bases, with reading frame beginning at the first base. Germline trimming: 4 bases from V, 5 bases from J; junction bases outside gene matches: 9.

The input for sequencing was PBMCs from the stem cell graft donor, taken from the stem cell graft. This receptor was obtained from a human donor who donated a stem cell graft to a child with acute myeloid leukemia. The rearranged segments are TRBV5-6 and TRBJ2-3, with 14 bases aligning to TRBD2. The CDR3 reads as follows: CASSTDIGLAGGDTQYF. The DNA sequence is TGTGCCAGCAGCACGGATATCGGACTAGCGGGGGGAGATACGCAGTATTTT. The CDR3, completed at both ends by the reference TRBV5-6 and TRBJ2-3 genes, gives the full variable domain DAGVTQSPTHLIKTRGQQVTLRCSPKSGHDTVSWYQQALGQGPQFIFQYYEEEERQRGNFPDRFSGHQFPNYSSELNVNALLLGDSALYLCASSTDIGLAGGDTQYFGPGTRLTVL.